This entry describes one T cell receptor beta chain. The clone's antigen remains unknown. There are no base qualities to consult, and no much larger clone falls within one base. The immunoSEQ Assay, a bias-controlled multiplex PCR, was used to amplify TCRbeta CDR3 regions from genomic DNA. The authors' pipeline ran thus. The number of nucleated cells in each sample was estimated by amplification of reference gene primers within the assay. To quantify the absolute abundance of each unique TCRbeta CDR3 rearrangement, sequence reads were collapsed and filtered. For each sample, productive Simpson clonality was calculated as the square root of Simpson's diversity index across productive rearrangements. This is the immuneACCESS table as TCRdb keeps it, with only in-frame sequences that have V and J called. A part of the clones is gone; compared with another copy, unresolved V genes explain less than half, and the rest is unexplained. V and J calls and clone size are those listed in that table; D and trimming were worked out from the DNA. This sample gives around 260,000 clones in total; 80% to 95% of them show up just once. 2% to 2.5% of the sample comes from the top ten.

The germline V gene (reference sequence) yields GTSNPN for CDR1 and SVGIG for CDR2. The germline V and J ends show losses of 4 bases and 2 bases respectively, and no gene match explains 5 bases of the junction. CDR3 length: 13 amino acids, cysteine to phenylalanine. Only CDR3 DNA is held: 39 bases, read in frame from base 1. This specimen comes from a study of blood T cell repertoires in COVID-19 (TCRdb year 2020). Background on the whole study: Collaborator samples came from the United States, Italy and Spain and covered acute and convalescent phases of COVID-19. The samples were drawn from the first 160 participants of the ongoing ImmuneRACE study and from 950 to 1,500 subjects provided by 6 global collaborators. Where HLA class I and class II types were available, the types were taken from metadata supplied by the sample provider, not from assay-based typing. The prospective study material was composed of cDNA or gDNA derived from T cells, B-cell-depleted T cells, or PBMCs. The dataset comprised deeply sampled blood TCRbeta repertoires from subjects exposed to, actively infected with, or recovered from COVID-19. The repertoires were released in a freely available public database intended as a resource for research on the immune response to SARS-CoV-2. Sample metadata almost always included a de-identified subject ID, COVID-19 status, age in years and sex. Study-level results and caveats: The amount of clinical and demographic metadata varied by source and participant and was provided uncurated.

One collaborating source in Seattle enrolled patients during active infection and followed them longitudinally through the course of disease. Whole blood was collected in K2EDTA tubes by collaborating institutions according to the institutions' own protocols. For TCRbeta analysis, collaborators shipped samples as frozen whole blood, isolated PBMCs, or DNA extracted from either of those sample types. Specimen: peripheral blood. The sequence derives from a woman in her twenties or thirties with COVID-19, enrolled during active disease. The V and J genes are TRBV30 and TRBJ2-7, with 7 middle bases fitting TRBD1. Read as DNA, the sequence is TGTGCCTGGACTAACAGGGGAGCCTACGAGCAGTACTTC. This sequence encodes CAWTNRGAYEQYF.